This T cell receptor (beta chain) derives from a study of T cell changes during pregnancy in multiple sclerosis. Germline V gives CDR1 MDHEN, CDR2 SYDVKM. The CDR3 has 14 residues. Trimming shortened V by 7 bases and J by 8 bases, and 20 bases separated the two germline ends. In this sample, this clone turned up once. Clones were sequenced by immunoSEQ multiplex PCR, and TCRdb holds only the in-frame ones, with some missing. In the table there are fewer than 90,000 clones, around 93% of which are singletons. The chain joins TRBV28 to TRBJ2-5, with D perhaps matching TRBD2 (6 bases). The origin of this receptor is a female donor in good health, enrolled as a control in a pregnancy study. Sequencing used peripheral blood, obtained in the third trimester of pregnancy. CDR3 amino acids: CASTRDGVIGTQYF. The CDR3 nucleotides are TGTGCCAGCACGCGGGACGGTGTAATTGGCACCCAGTACTTC.